This T cell receptor (beta chain) was profiled in a study of CD8 T cells in ankylosing spondylitis (dated by TCRdb to 2017 to 2019). For the wider study: The study set out to find disease-linked TCR variants by profiling T cell receptor beta repertoires in ankylosing spondylitis patients and healthy donors. Peripheral blood samples were taken, and synovial fluid was additionally collected from ankylosing spondylitis patients. The full study cohort comprised 25 ankylosing spondylitis patients and 110 or so healthy donors. Results and caveats for the whole study, not just this receptor: The disease-linked clones were reported as significantly enriched in matched synovial fluid samples from ankylosing spondylitis patients. Blood from ankylosing spondylitis patients appeared to be characterized by a TCR beta motif composed of about eight highly homologous amino acid variants. The disease-linked clones showed a CD8+ phenotype and occurred at relatively low frequencies in peripheral blood. Some of the motif variants had been reported before in the synovial fluid and blood of reactive arthritis patients, a finding that suggests common disease-initiation mechanisms.

This clonotype was observed once. There is no known antigen for this receptor. There are no base qualities to consult, and no much larger clone falls within one base. A lone read gives weak evidence. Reads for this sample came from an Illumina HiSeq 2500. TCR beta libraries were prepared by quantitative 5'-RACE with molecular barcodes. The source study handled its data this way. Disease-linked TCR variants were identified with a new computational method built on a probabilistic model of VDJ rearrangement. Through fastp at Q25 and MiXCR, TCRdb rebuilt clones from the public reads, retaining in-frame beta chains. Under each unique CDR3 protein, matching rows form one entry showing the most common genes and DNA. TCRdb, not the original authors, processed these V and J calls. The sample table shows 150,000 to 200,000 distinct CDR3 sequences, and over 10% are seen once. The ten largest clones take up approximately 10% of the sample.

Taken from the germline V gene, the CDR1 and CDR2 loops are MNHNS and SASEGT. V and J are trimmed by 8 bases and 4 bases, and the gene matches miss 7 bases of the junction. From the cysteine up to the phenylalanine, the CDR3 has a length of 14 residues. Of all the DNA, just the CDR3 is kept, 42 bases in frame from base 1. The source of this sequence is a female donor with ankylosing spondylitis or in good health (not recorded which). Recombination connected TRBV6-1 to TRBJ1-2; 10 central nucleotides agree with TRBD1. Sequenced material: blood, either unsorted or a sorted T cell fraction (not recorded which). The nucleotides are TGTGCCAGCGGCGGGACAGGGGATTCCTATGGCTACACCTTC. Translated, it reads CASGGTGDSYGYTF.